A selection of T cell receptor beta chains follows, all from one sample in a study of blood T cell repertoires in COVID-19. The data were produced by immunoSEQ multiplex PCR, yet TCRdb's version contains in-frame clones alone and is incomplete. The table lists roughly 35,000 clones, approximately 80% of them singletons. Sequences were obtained from peripheral blood. The source is a man older than 75 with acute or convalescent COVID-19. CDR3s include the opening cysteine and the closing phenylalanine or tryptophan. D genes are given only for firm matches. For some rows the clone size is stated as once, few or many, or as a class when expanded; others skip it.

>TRBD1|TRBV6-5|TRBJ2-7|NA
CASRRQGSVEQYF
TGTGCCAGCAGGCGACAGGGTTCGGTTGAGCAGTACTTC
>TRBD2|TRBV4-3|TRBJ2-1|few
CASSRGGVLAGVSNEQFF
TGCGCCAGCAGCCGAGGGGGGGTACTAGCGGGAGTTAGCAATGAGCAGTTCTTC
>NA|TRBV25-1|TRBJ1-2|NA
CASMGRAIYGYTF
TGTGCCAGCATGGGGAGGGCGATCTATGGCTACACCTTC
>TRBD1|TRBV11-2|TRBJ1-1|NA
CASSSGTGNTEAFF
TGTGCCAGCAGCTCTGGGACAGGGAACACTGAAGCTTTCTTT
>TRBD2|TRBV7-3|TRBJ2-7|NA
CASSLGTSGDYEQYF
TGTGCCAGCAGCTTAGGAACTAGCGGGGATTACGAGCAGTACTTC
>NA|TRBV2|TRBJ2-7|NA
CASGGMAGALYEQYF
TGTGCCAGCGGAGGGATGGCAGGAGCCTTGTACGAGCAGTACTTC
>NA|TRBV27|TRBJ2-7|NA
CASSYKRSYEQYF
TGTGCCAGCAGTTATAAGCGGAGCTACGAGCAGTACTTC
>TRBD2|TRBV7-2|TRBJ2-7|once
CASSLRVSGIYEQYF
TGTGCCAGCAGCTTACGTGTTAGCGGGATCTACGAGCAGTACTTC
>TRBD1|TRBV15|TRBJ1-2|NA
CATSREYPGLTGNYGYTF
TGTGCCACCAGCAGAGAGTATCCTGGACTGACAGGGAACTATGGCTACACCTTC
>TRBD1|TRBV29-1|TRBJ1-1|NA
CSVEKGTGRNTEAFF
TGCAGCGTTGAAAAAGGGACAGGGAGGAACACTGAAGCTTTCTTT
>TRBD2|TRBV5-4|TRBJ2-1|NA
CASSLQRENNEQFF
TGTGCCAGCAGCTTGCAGCGGGAGAACAATGAGCAGTTCTTC
>NA|TRBV18|TRBJ1-1|NA
CASSPPGTRGTEAFF
TGTGCCAGCTCACCACCTGGTACTCGCGGGACTGAAGCTTTCTTT
>NA|TRBV5-1|TRBJ2-2|NA
CASSRVDRLGANTGELFF
TGCGCCAGCAGCCGAGTTGACAGGTTGGGGGCCAACACCGGGGAGCTGTTTTTT
>NA|TRBV5-6|TRBJ2-3|NA
CASSPNTDTQYF
TGTGCCAGCAGCCCTAACACAGATACGCAGTATTTT
>TRBD1|TRBV10-3|TRBJ1-2|NA
CAISDAQGAYNGYTF
TGTGCCATCAGTGACGCACAGGGGGCGTATAATGGCTACACCTTC
>TRBD1|TRBV18|TRBJ1-2|NA
CASSQGQGPYYGYTF
TGTGCCAGCTCACAAGGACAGGGGCCTTACTATGGCTACACCTTC
>NA|TRBV6-5|TRBJ1-1|NA
CASSRRLLNTEAFF
TGTGCCAGCAGCCGACGACTTTTGAACACTGAAGCTTTCTTT